The 24 T cell receptor beta chains presented below share a single source sample, sequenced in a study of human T cells and chemical hapten exposure. Time point given: patch test 3, about 24 weeks after DPC sensitization. The sample's treatment: therapeutic diphenylcyclopropenone sensitization with weekly scalp DPC. TCRdb re-called the RACE reads with MiXCR, one entry per CDR3 protein. The sample lists about 84,000 distinct CDR3 sequences, 11% occurring once. The sample was whole blood, taken in connection with sensitization to the hapten diphenylcyclopropenone (DPC). These receptors all stem from a woman aged 50 to 65 with alopecia areata. Some clones in this sample may be carry-over from other donors' samples.

This clonotype was detected once. A much larger clone is a single base away; this may be a read error. V and J are TRBV2 and TRBJ2-7; TRBD1 matches 9 bases. Germline loops: CDR1 SNHLY, CDR2 FYNNEI. The CDR3 runs 16 residues. Germline trimming cut 9 bases from V and 4 bases from J; bases unmatched to any gene: 16. The CDR3 DNA follows: TGTGCCAGAAATAACCAAGAGGGGACAGGGCTATACGAGCAGTACTTC. Translated, it gives CARNNQEGTGLYEQYF.

This chain connects TRBV20-1 to TRBJ2-7, with 8 positions matching TRBD2. This CDR3 contains 13 residues. CDR1 and CDR2 (germline): DFQATT, SNEGSKA (reference sequence). CDR3 nucleotide sequence: TGCACCCGACTAGCGTTGGGCCGAGACGAGCAGTACTTC. Protein product: CTRLALGRDEQYF.

This chain joins TRBV3-1 and TRBJ2-7; 7 bases fit TRBD2. J lost 4 bases, V lost 4 bases, and 10 bases had no gene match. The CDR3 length is 15 residues. Germline V CDR1 and CDR2: LGHDT, YNNKEL (reference sequence). CDR3 in amino acids: CASSLPGLLRYEQYF. The CDR3 DNA sequence: TGTGCCAGCAGCCTCCCGGGACTACTACGATACGAGCAGTACTTC.

This clonotype was counted ten times or more. The rearrangement joins TRBV11-2 to TRBJ2-2, with 10 bases identical to TRBD2. The CDR3 consists of 15 residues. The V and J ends lost 5 bases and 7 bases, in that order; junction bases with no gene match: 7. Per the germline V gene, CDR1 is SGHAT and CDR2 is FQNNGV. In DNA, the CDR3 is TGTGCCAGCAGCGATGCTAGCGGGAGCGGCGGGGAGCTGTTTTTT. The encoded protein is CASSDASGSGGELFF.

This clonotype was found a few times. The genes are TRBV3-1 and TRBJ2-7; 7 nucleotides line up with TRBD1. Germline CDR1 reads LGHDT; CDR2 reads YNNKEL (reference sequence). This CDR3 is built from 14 residues. Trimming removed 5 bases from V and 3 bases from J; junction bases left unmatched: 7. CDR3 sequence reads: CASSEQGKSYEQYF. The CDR3 DNA reads as TGTGCCAGCAGCGAACAGGGGAAGAGCTACGAGCAGTACTTC.

This clonotype was found many times. The V call is TRBV5-1, the J call TRBJ2-2; TRBD1 matches 8 bases. This CDR3 is 16 amino acids long. Germline loops: CDR1 SGHRS, CDR2 YFSETQ. With 4 bases clipped from V and 0 bases from J, the junction kept 5 bases outside the gene matches. In nucleotides, the CDR3 is TGCGCCAGCAGCCCCTCGACAGGGGCGAACACCGGGGAGCTGTTTTTT. Residues: CASSPSTGANTGELFF.

The sample holds many counts of this clonotype. The chain recombines TRBV4-2 with TRBJ2-7, with unresolved D. The CDR3 covers 11 residues. Trimming left V 3 bases short and J 2 bases short, with 2 bases between. Germline V CDR1 and CDR2: LGHNA, YNFKEQ. The CDR3 DNA is TGTGCCAGCAGCCAGGCCTACGAGCAGTACTTC. Encoded protein: CASSQAYEQYF.

This clonotype was counted only a few times. This sequence joins TRBV7-2 and TRBJ2-1, with no clear D. CDR3 length: 12 residues. Per germline, CDR1 SGHTA and CDR2 FQGNSA. The V end lost 5 bases, the J end lost 5 bases, and 7 bases lay between the germline ends. CDR3 region: CASSPPDNEQFF. DNA for the CDR3: TGTGCCAGCAGCCCCCCCGACAATGAGCAGTTCTTC.

This clonotype was counted at least ten times. This rearrangement joins TRBV7-2 to TRBJ1-5; possibly TRBD1 for D (5 bases). Germline V gene sequence: CDR1 SGHTA, CDR2 FQGNSA. Trimming shortened V by 0 bases and J by 1 base, and 7 bases separated the two germline ends. The CDR3 is 15 residues long. The DNA of the CDR3 is TGTGCCAGCAGCTTAGCAGGGGTGAGCAATCAGCCCCAGCATTTT. Amino acid sequence: CASSLAGVSNQPQHF. The whole variable domain, filled in from reference TRBV7-2 and TRBJ1-5, reads GAGVSQSPSNKVTEKGKDVELRCDPISGHTALYWYRQSLGQGLEFLIYFQGNSAPDKSGLPSDRFSAERTGGSVSTLTIQRTQQEDSAVYLCASSLAGVSNQPQHFGDGTRLSIL.

This clonotype was observed at least ten times. This chain links TRBV7-8 with TRBJ2-1; the D is unclear. The germline gives CDR1 SGHVS, CDR2 FQNEAQ. Trimming took 1 base from V and 8 from J, leaving 6 bases between them. The CDR3 totals 12 residues. CDR3 residues: CASSLVGHEQFF. The CDR3 nucleotides are TGTGCCAGCAGCTTAGTAGGGCATGAGCAGTTCTTC.

This clonotype was recorded a few times. The chain is built from TRBV6-5 and TRBJ2-3, with D possibly being TRBD2 (5 bases). V dropped 3 bases and J dropped 1 base, with 8 bases sitting between them. This CDR3 is built from 14 residues. Germline CDR1 is MNHEY and CDR2 is SVGAGI. The CDR3 protein is CASSYSVGTDTQYF. DNA of the CDR3: TGTGCCAGCAGTTATAGCGTCGGCACAGATACGCAGTATTTT.

This clonotype was observed a few times. The V and J genes are TRBV7-2 and TRBJ1-2, with D perhaps TRBD1 (5 bases). The CDR3 is 13 amino acids. Trimming pared 4 bases from V and 5 bases from J, leaving 11 bases between. Germline lookup yields CDR1 SGHTA and CDR2 FQGNSA. CDR3 in amino acids: CASSSRAGYGYTF. CDR3 nucleotide sequence: TGTGCCAGCAGCTCGAGGGCAGGGTATGGCTACACCTTC.

Notes on this clonotype: A much more abundant neighbour one base away suggests this may be a read error. This sequence joins TRBV11-2 and TRBJ2-3; TRBD1 might be the D (7 bases). Germline CDR1 SGHAT, CDR2 FQNNGV. The CDR3 has 16 residues. V lost 2 bases and J 6 bases, leaving 18 bases between the germline ends. CDR3 bases: TGTGCCAGCAGCTTAAAGGGGGCATCCGGGGGTGATACGCAGTATTTT. Translating gives CASSLKGASGGDTQYF.

This clonotype was detected ten times or more. The chain links TRBV27 to TRBJ1-6; no clear D. V gave up 5 bases and J gave up 8 bases, with 13 bases separating them. This CDR3 has 14 residues. Germline V gene data show CDR1 as MNHEY and CDR2 as SMNVEV (reference sequence). The CDR3 loop is CASSLTGIYSPLHF. The CDR3 DNA follows: TGTGCCAGCAGTCTCACCGGGATTTATTCACCCCTCCACTTT.

J is TRBJ2-3 and V is TRBV7-3; TRBD1 aligns across 7 bases. CDR1 and CDR2 (germline): SGHTA, FQGTGA. There are 14 residues in the CDR3. With V trimmed by 3 bases and J by 6 bases, 6 bases remained unmatched. The CDR3 reads CASSFGTVADTQYF. DNA of the CDR3: TGTGCCAGCAGCTTCGGGACAGTTGCGGATACGCAGTATTTT.

This clonotype was recorded many times. The gene calls are TRBV7-3 and TRBJ1-1; D uncertain. Germline V gives CDR1 SGHTA, CDR2 FQGTGA. V was trimmed by 5 bases and J by 6 bases, leaving 10 bases between them. This CDR3 is 12 amino acids long. As DNA, the CDR3 is TGTGCCAGCAGCCTCGGTGGTTCTGAAGCTTTCTTT. It specifies CASSLGGSEAFF.

This clonotype was observed a few times. The V call is TRBV4-1, the J call TRBJ2-1; a weak D match, TRBD2 (5 bases). Germline V CDR1 and CDR2: MGHRA, YSYEKL. The CDR3 has 17 amino acids. V gave up 0 bases and J gave up 8 bases, with 20 bases separating them. The CDR3 region is CASSQDWVTRRRHEQFF. CDR3 coding DNA: TGCGCCAGCAGCCAAGATTGGGTCACGAGGAGGCGCCATGAGCAGTTCTTC.

This clonotype showed up just a few times. The V gene is TRBV2, the J gene TRBJ1-4; D is perhaps TRBD1 (5 bases). Germline V gives CDR1 SNHLY, CDR2 FYNNEI. The V and J ends lost 5 bases and 0 bases respectively, with 13 bases between them. The CDR3 length is 16 residues. The CDR3 nucleotides read TGTGCCAGCAGTCCTTCTTTACAGGCAACTAATGAAAAACTGTTTTTT. Its protein product is CASSPSLQATNEKLFF.

The rearrangement uses TRBV11-2 and TRBJ2-7; 10 bases map to TRBD1. CDR1 SGHAT and CDR2 FQNNGV come from the germline V gene. CDR3 size: 16 residues. Trimming removed 5 bases from V and 2 bases from J; junction bases left unmatched: 9. The CDR3 spells CASSRAGTGVPYEQYF. CDR3 sequence (DNA): TGTGCCAGCAGCCGAGCCGGGACAGGGGTTCCCTACGAGCAGTACTTC.

In this sample, this clonotype turned up a few times. The chain recombines TRBV28 with TRBJ2-7, with D perhaps TRBD2 (6 bases). Germline lookup yields CDR1 MDHEN and CDR2 SYDVKM. Trimming took 5 bases from V and 4 from J, leaving 12 bases between them. The CDR3 loop spans 13 amino acids. DNA for the CDR3: TGTGCCAGCAGTCCCGGGACTCCTTACGAGCAGTACTTC. Its protein product is CASSPGTPYEQYF.

This clonotype appeared a few times. CDR3 loop: CASSLQGRSSYEQYF. CDR3 in DNA: TGTGCCAGCAGCCTACAGGGGAGGAGCTCCTACGAGCAGTACTTC. The V call is TRBV27, the J call TRBJ2-7, with D possibly being TRBD1 (7 bases). V was trimmed by 6 bases and J by 0 bases, leaving 15 bases between them. Germline V gene data show CDR1 as MNHEY and CDR2 as SMNVEV (reference sequence). The CDR3 is made up of 15 amino acids.

The chain uses TRBV6-2 or TRBV6-3 and TRBJ2-7, with D uncertain. Trimming removed 7 bases at V and 2 bases at J, with 9 bases between. Germline CDR1 is MNHEY and CDR2 is SVGEGT. The CDR3 has 12 residues. Written as DNA, the CDR3 is TGTGCCAGCACCAATACCCCCTACGAGCAGTACTTC. Translation gives CASTNTPYEQYF.

This clonotype has at least ten counts. The rearrangement uses TRBV9 and TRBJ2-1, with a possible D match to TRBD1 (7 bases). The CDR3 length is 16 residues. Between the trimmed V and J ends, which lost 0 bases and 5 bases, there was a span of 15 bases. CDR1 and CDR2 from the germline V gene are SGDLS and YYNGEE. Written as DNA, the CDR3 is TGTGCCAGCAGCGTAGATCGCAGGGGGGAAAACAATGAGCAGTTCTTC. Its translation is CASSVDRRGENNEQFF.

This clonotype turned up a few times. This chain connects TRBV5-1 to TRBJ2-1, with D unclear. V was cut by 0 bases and J by 9 bases, with 7 bases left in between. The CDR3 is 12 residues long. The germline V gene encodes CDR1 SGHRS and CDR2 YFSETQ. The CDR3 is CASSLVGREQFF. CDR3 DNA sequence: TGCGCCAGCAGCTTGGTTGGGCGTGAGCAGTTCTTC. The full variable domain, with the rest looked up from reference TRBV5-1 and TRBJ2-1, is KAGVTQTPRYLIKTRGQQVTLSCSPISGHRSVSWYQQTPGQGLQFLFEYFSETQRNKGNFPGRFSGRQFSNSRSEMNVSTLELGDSALYLCASSLVGREQFFGPGTRLTVL.